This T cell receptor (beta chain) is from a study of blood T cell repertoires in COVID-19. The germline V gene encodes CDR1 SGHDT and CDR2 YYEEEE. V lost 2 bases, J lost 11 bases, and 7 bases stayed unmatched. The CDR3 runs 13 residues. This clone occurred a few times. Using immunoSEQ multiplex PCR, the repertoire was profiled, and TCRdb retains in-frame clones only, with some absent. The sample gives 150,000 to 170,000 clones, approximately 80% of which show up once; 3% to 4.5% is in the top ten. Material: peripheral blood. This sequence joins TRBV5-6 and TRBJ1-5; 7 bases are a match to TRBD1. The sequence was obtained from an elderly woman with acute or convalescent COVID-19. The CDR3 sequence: CASSFQGVMSQHF. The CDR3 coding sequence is TGTGCCAGCAGCTTCCAGGGGGTCATGTCCCAGCATTTT. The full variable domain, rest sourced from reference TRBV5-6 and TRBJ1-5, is DAGVTQSPTHLIKTRGQQVTLRCSPKSGHDTVSWYQQALGQGPQFIFQYYEEEERQRGNFPDRFSGHQFPNYSSELNVNALLLGDSALYLCASSFQGVMSQHFGDGTRLSIL.